This entry lists 25 T cell receptor beta chains sequenced from one sample in a study of blood T cells in healthy people across ages. A sample-barcoded 5' primer and a J-beta primer mix were used in a second PCR of about 6 to 11 cycles. TCRdb ran MiXCR on the 5' RACE reads and lists one entry per CDR3 protein. The sample includes approximately 360,000 distinct CDR3 sequences, approximately 52% of them seen just once. The sample taken for sequencing was blood. The origin of the receptors is a man between 60 and 75 years old in good health.

The CDR3 protein is CASNQDPGPGNEQFF. CDR3 nucleotides: TGTGCCAGCAATCAAGACCCGGGCCCAGGGAATGAGCAGTTCTTC. V is TRBV28 and J is TRBJ2-1, with D perhaps TRBD1 (5 bases). Trimming cost V 7 bases and J 7 bases, with 20 bases left between them. Germline assignment: CDR1 MDHEN and CDR2 SYDVKM. This CDR3 is built from 15 residues.

This clonotype was counted between two and nine times. The V call is TRBV5-1, the J call TRBJ1-4; TRBD1 might be the D (5 bases). There are 14 residues in the CDR3. Germline CDR1 is SGHRS and CDR2 is YFSETQ. Trimming shortened V by 5 bases and J by 4 bases, and 12 bases separated the two germline ends. DNA for the CDR3: TGCGCCAGCAGGGGCACAGGAGGTAATGAAAAACTGTTTTTT. The encoded protein is CASRGTGGNEKLFF. The whole variable domain, filled in from reference TRBV5-1 and TRBJ1-4, reads KAGVTQTPRYLIKTRGQQVTLSCSPISGHRSVSWYQQTPGQGLQFLFEYFSETQRNKGNFPGRFSGRQFSNSRSEMNVSTLELGDSALYLCASRGTGGNEKLFFGSGTQLSVL.

V is TRBV9 and J is TRBJ2-7; 12 bases fit TRBD2. V trimming: 4 bases; J trimming: 7 bases; junction bases outside the gene matches: 15. This CDR3 has 17 residues. Germline CDR1 is SGDLS and CDR2 is YYNGEE. CDR3 nucleotide sequence: TGTGCCAGCAGCCCCCGTTTACTAGCGGGAGGCCTCAATGAGCAGTACTTC. This codes for CASSPRLLAGGLNEQYF.

The chain recombines TRBV24-1 with TRBJ2-3, with TRBD2 identical over 7 bases. This CDR3 is built from 15 residues. Germline CDR1 is KGHDR and CDR2 is SFDVKD. V was clipped by 6 bases and J by 4 bases; unmatched bases: 9. This chain's CDR3 is CATSLSGESSDTQYF. For the CDR3, the DNA is TGTGCCACCAGTCTCAGCGGGGAGAGTTCAGATACGCAGTATTTT.

V and J are TRBV6-5 and TRBJ1-2, with D perhaps matching TRBD1 (5 bases). CDR3 size: 12 residues. The V gene lost 5 bases and the J gene lost 8 bases, with 12 bases spanning the gap. The V gene's germline CDR1 is MNHEY and CDR2 SVGAGI. This CDR3 is CASSVQGSGYTF. The CDR3 nucleotides are TGTGCCAGCAGTGTCCAGGGCTCCGGCTACACCTTC.

The chain combines TRBV11-1 with TRBJ1-1; D is uncertain. With 5 bases removed from V and 7 bases from J, the gap between germline ends came to 8 bases. The CDR3 totals 11 residues. CDR1 and CDR2 from the germline V gene are SGHAT and FQDESV (reference sequence). Written as DNA, the CDR3 is TGTGCCAGCAGCCGGGCCCGTGAAGCTTTCTTT. Translated: CASSRAREAFF.

The chain links TRBV20-1 to TRBJ2-1; D remains unclear. The CDR3 runs 14 residues. Per the germline V gene, CDR1 is DFQATT and CDR2 is SNEGSKA (reference sequence). The V and J ends lost 7 bases and 0 bases respectively, with 13 bases between them. This CDR3 is CSVPSHVSYNEQFF. In DNA, the CDR3 is TGCAGTGTACCTAGTCATGTCTCCTACAATGAGCAGTTCTTC.

V usage is TRBV9 and J usage is TRBJ2-2; maybe TRBD1 (5 bases). Germline V lookup: CDR1 SGDLS, CDR2 YYNGEE. The CDR3 has 12 amino acids. V was cut by 1 base and J by 9 bases, with 7 bases left in between. The chain's CDR3 is CASSVRGRELFF. Written as DNA, the CDR3 is TGTGCCAGCAGCGTAAGGGGCAGGGAGCTGTTTTTT.

This rearrangement joins TRBV20-1 to TRBJ2-5; TRBD1 agrees at 9 bases. The CDR3 has 14 residues. V shed 7 bases, J shed 11 bases, and the junction held 17 bases outside the gene matches. The germline CDR1 and CDR2 sequences are DFQATT and SNEGSKA (reference sequence). CDR3 nucleotides: TGCAGTGTTAATCCGGGACAGGGCTACAATGAGCAGTACTTC. Its protein is CSVNPGQGYNEQYF.

The chain carries TRBV7-2 and TRBJ1-6; D is ambiguous. Per the germline V gene, CDR1 is SGHTA and CDR2 is FQGNSA. This CDR3 contains 17 residues. V was trimmed by 0 bases and J by 0 bases, leaving 9 bases between them. This CDR3 reads CASSLALASSYNSPLHF. CDR3 bases: TGTGCCAGCAGCTTAGCGCTGGCCAGCTCCTATAATTCACCCCTCCACTTT.

This clonotype is a singleton in its sample. V and J are TRBV20-1 and TRBJ2-3; TRBD2 aligns across 7 bases. CDR3 length: 16 amino acids. Per the germline V gene, CDR1 is DFQATT and CDR2 is SNEGSKA (reference sequence). V lost 3 bases to trimming and J lost 4 bases; unmatched junction nucleotides: 13. This CDR3 reads CSASPRRRGIADTQYF. CDR3 nucleotides: TGCAGTGCTAGCCCCAGGCGGCGGGGGATTGCAGATACGCAGTATTTT.

This chain joins TRBV19 and TRBJ2-7; D uncertain. The CDR3 covers 16 residues. Germline V gene sequence: CDR1 LNHDA, CDR2 SQIVND (reference sequence). Trimming took off 3 bases at V and 1 base at J, with 16 bases between the two ends. The CDR3 bases are TGTGCCAGTAGTATCAGGCGTAAGACCCCGTCCTACGAGCAGTACTTC. It is translated as CASSIRRKTPSYEQYF. The whole variable domain, remainder taken from reference TRBV19 and TRBJ2-7, is DGGITQSPKYLFRKEGQNVTLSCEQNLNHDAMYWYRQDPGQGLRLIYYSQIVNDFQKGDIAEGYSVSREKKESFPLTVTSAQKNPTAFYLCASSIRRKTPSYEQYFGPGTRLTVT.

The chain has TRBV4-1 and TRBJ1-2; maybe TRBD1 (5 bases). Trimming pared 1 base from V and 4 bases from J, leaving 16 bases between. This CDR3 has 16 amino acids. The germline CDR1 and CDR2 sequences are MGHRA and YSYEKL. The CDR3 reads CASSQGPGTVVYGYTF. The DNA of the CDR3 is TGCGCCAGCAGCCAAGGTCCCGGGACGGTAGTCTATGGCTACACCTTC.

The sample holds a few counts of this clonotype. This chain links TRBV4-3 with TRBJ2-5; TRBD2 agrees at 12 bases. The CDR3 has 16 residues. The ends lost 1 base at V and 4 bases at J; junction bases unmatched: 4. The germline CDR1 and CDR2 sequences are LGHNA and YSLEER. The CDR3 region is CASSQAPSGGVETQYF. The CDR3 coding sequence is TGCGCCAGCAGCCAAGCGCCTAGCGGGGGGGTAGAGACCCAGTACTTC.

The chain employs TRBV7-8 and TRBJ2-2; no reliable D call. Trimming removed 3 bases from V and 0 bases from J, with 11 bases in between. Germline V gives CDR1 SGHVS, CDR2 FQNEAQ. This CDR3 spans 16 amino acids. For the CDR3, the DNA is TGTGCCAGCAGCTTTCGGCGCACGCCGAACACCGGGGAGCTGTTTTTT. Encoded protein: CASSFRRTPNTGELFF.

This chain links TRBV27 with TRBJ2-1; D may match TRBD1 or TRBD2 (6 bases each). The CDR3 is 13 amino acids. CDR1 MNHEY and CDR2 SMNVEV come from the germline V gene (reference sequence). Trimming removed 5 bases from V and 11 bases from J, with 16 bases in between. The CDR3 spells CASSPGDSRKQFF. The CDR3 DNA sequence: TGTGCCAGCAGTCCAGGGGACTCCCGCAAGCAGTTCTTC.

In the case of this clonotype: A read error is possible here, since a much larger clone lies one base away. The gene calls are TRBV20-1 and TRBJ1-2; D ambiguous. In germline, CDR1 is DFQATT, CDR2 SNEGSKA (reference sequence). CDR3 length: 12 amino acids. CDR3 in amino acids: CSASYATYGCTF. The DNA for the CDR3 is TGCAGTGCTAGCTACGCAACCTATGGCTGCACCTTC.

The rearrangement joins TRBV12-5 to TRBJ2-3; 8 bases match TRBD1. The V gene end was trimmed by 4 bases and the J gene end by 4 bases; junction bases not matched to a gene: 13. There are 17 residues in the CDR3. Germline CDR1 LGHNT, CDR2 FRNRAP. The CDR3 nucleotides are TGTGCTAGTGGTTGGGGGCGAGGACAGGGCAAATCAGATACGCAGTATTTT. It encodes CASGWGRGQGKSDTQYF.

Ten or more counts support this clonotype. A read error may produce the germline difference seen at one junction end. The V and J genes are TRBV20-1 and TRBJ1-2; 10 bases line up with TRBD1. Germline lookup yields CDR1 DFQATT and CDR2 SNEGSKA (reference sequence). The CDR3 totals 14 residues. The DNA of the CDR3 is TGCAGTGCAGTCGGGACAGGGGCTAATTATGGCTACACCTTC. It codes for CSAVGTGANYGYTF.

This chain connects TRBV20-1 to TRBJ2-7; possibly TRBD2 for D (5 bases). Judging by the DNA end, TRBJ2-5 fits better; the J call may be wrong. The CDR3 length is 12 residues. Germline V gives CDR1 DFQATT, CDR2 SNEGSKA (reference sequence). DNA of the CDR3: TGCAGTGCGCCCCGGGGTCCCGGGACCCAGTACTTC. As protein: CSAPRGPGTQYF.

This chain links TRBV12-3 or TRBV12-4 with TRBJ2-3, with TRBD1 matching over 9 bases. V was pared by 6 bases and J by 3 bases, with 13 bases of the junction left unmatched. CDR3 length: 17 residues. The DNA of the CDR3 is TGTGCCAGCAGCACCGCCGGGACAGGGACTCTAACAGATACGCAGTATTTT. It is translated as CASSTAGTGTLTDTQYF.

This clonotype was counted ten times or more. This chain connects TRBV21-1 to TRBJ2-7; the D segment call TRBD1 is taken from the table without a DNA check. TRBV21-1 is designated a pseudogene. The CDR3 runs to 14 residues. The CDR3 spells CASSNDRGHHEQYF. CDR3 nucleotides: TGTGCCAGCAGCAACGACAGGGGGCACCACGAGCAGTACTTC.

About this clonotype: A read error may explain this, as a much larger clone is one base away. The J gene is TRBJ2-5, the V gene TRBV12-3 or TRBV12-4, with 7 bases aligning to TRBD2. The V and J ends lost 2 bases and 11 bases, in that order; junction bases with no gene match: 11. CDR3 length: 14 amino acids. The CDR3 nucleotides are TGTGCCAGCAGTTTATGGCGGGAGCGCAATGAGCAGTACTTC. Amino acids: CASSLWRERNEQYF.

This clonotype was seen once. The chain recombines TRBV5-1 with TRBJ2-5; tentatively, D is TRBD1 or TRBD2 (5 bases each). The J call may be in error: the DNA end matches TRBJ2-7 better. Germline-derived CDR1 and CDR2 are SGHRS and YFSETQ. The CDR3 runs to 14 residues. The CDR3 protein is CASSPREGIDEQYF. The CDR3 DNA reads as TGCGCCAGCAGCCCTCGAGAGGGGATAGACGAGCAGTACTTC.

This clonotype showed up many times. J is TRBJ2-7 and V is TRBV5-1; 8 bases map to TRBD1. Germline lookup yields CDR1 SGHRS and CDR2 YFSETQ. V shed 4 bases and J 5 bases; nucleotides not matched to a gene: 23. The CDR3 totals 19 residues. CDR3 region: CASSPRTGSVVGSRDEQYF. CDR3 in DNA: TGCGCCAGCAGCCCACGGACAGGGTCGGTAGTGGGGAGTCGCGACGAGCAGTACTTC.